The 10 T cell receptor beta chains below all came from one sample that was sequenced in a study of early T cells in non-severe SARS-CoV-2 infection. TCRdb reanalysed the 5' RACE reads using MiXCR and keeps one entry per CDR3 protein. The table includes about 67,000 distinct CDR3 sequences, more than 9% detected once. Sequencing was carried out using whole blood. The receptors stem from an adult who was a healthcare worker with PCR-confirmed SARS-CoV-2 infection or an uninfected control (not recorded which).

Ten or more counts support this clonotype. This rearrangement joins TRBV5-6 to TRBJ2-1, with D tentatively TRBD2 (5 bases). Per the germline V gene, CDR1 is SGHDT and CDR2 is YYEEEE. V was trimmed by 4 bases and J by 0 bases, leaving 11 bases between them. The CDR3 runs 15 residues. The CDR3 here is CASSLWTGSYNEQFF. In nucleotides, the CDR3 is TGTGCCAGCAGCCTATGGACTGGCTCCTACAATGAGCAGTTCTTC.

This clonotype was observed a handful of times. This rearrangement joins TRBV9 to TRBJ2-3; a weak D match, TRBD2 (6 bases). V was trimmed by 2 bases and J by 12 bases, leaving 10 bases between them. Germline CDR1 and CDR2: SGDLS and YYNGEE. The CDR3 is 11 residues long. CDR3 amino acids: CASSVGGDQYF. CDR3 sequence (DNA): TGTGCCAGCAGCGTCGGAGGGGACCAGTATTTT. Variable domain in full (rest from reference TRBV9 and TRBJ2-3): DSGVTQTPKHLITATGQRVTLRCSPRSGDLSVYWYQQSLDQGLQFLIQYYNGEERAKGNILERFSAQQFPDLHSELNLSSLELGDSALYFCASSVGGDQYFGPGTRLTVL.

This clonotype was recorded at least ten times. V is TRBV11-2 and J is TRBJ1-5; D may be TRBD1 (5 bases). V lost 5 bases and J lost 5, with 10 bases in between. The V gene's germline CDR1 is SGHAT and CDR2 FQNNGV. This CDR3 spans 13 amino acids. DNA for the CDR3: TGTGCCAGCAGCCTCGACAGCCATCAGCCCCAGCATTTT. Its translation: CASSLDSHQPQHF.

The rearrangement joins TRBV6-6 to TRBJ2-1; the D is unclear. Germline CDR1 is MNHNY and CDR2 is SVGAGI (reference sequence). CDR3 length equals 13 residues. Trimming removed 7 bases at V and 5 bases at J, with 12 bases between. The CDR3 DNA reads TGTGCCAGCACCCCGCTTAGCCACAATGAGCAGTTCTTC. It specifies CASTPLSHNEQFF.

The genes are TRBV11-2 and TRBJ2-3; D gene unclear. The length of the CDR3 is 13 residues. Germline values: CDR1 SGHAT, CDR2 FQNNGV. Between the trimmed V and J ends, which lost 1 base and 6 bases, there was a span of 8 bases. The CDR3 here is CASSLALRDTQYF. In nucleotides, the CDR3 is TGTGCCAGCAGCTTAGCCCTGAGGGATACGCAGTATTTT.

This clonotype was detected a few times. The gene calls are TRBV4-1 and TRBJ2-5, with unresolved D. CDR3 length: 14 amino acids. Germline-derived CDR1 and CDR2 are MGHRA and YSYEKL. V lost 4 bases and J 1 base, leaving 10 bases between the germline ends. Here the CDR3 reads CASSLRLTQETQYF. The CDR3 region has the DNA TGCGCCAGCAGCCTAAGACTGACCCAAGAGACCCAGTACTTC.

V and J are TRBV14 and TRBJ2-5; D might be TRBD1 or TRBD2, each matching 5 bases. CDR3 size: 18 residues. Germline CDR1 and CDR2: SGHDN and FVKESK. V lost 4 bases and J lost 2, with 23 bases in between. The CDR3 DNA is TGTGCCAGCAGCCCGCCGGGACCTACTACCCATTTTCAAGAGACCCAGTACTTC. Its protein is CASSPPGPTTHFQETQYF.

This chain links TRBV11-3 with TRBJ2-3; no firm D call. CDR3 length: 14 amino acids. V lost 5 bases to trimming and J lost 6 bases, with 15 bases between them. Germline V CDR1 and CDR2: SGHNT, YENEEA. This CDR3 is CASSPPGSRDTQYF. The CDR3 region has the DNA TGTGCCAGCAGCCCACCAGGTAGCCGTGATACGCAGTATTTT.

Ten or more counts support this clonotype. V is TRBV7-2 and J is TRBJ2-3, with 8 bases aligning to TRBD2. Trimming took 11 bases from V and 2 from J; bases not matched to a gene: 12. Germline CDR1 reads SGHTA; CDR2 reads FQGNSA. This CDR3 has 15 amino acids. CDR3 sequence (DNA): TGTGCCGGACAAGAGCGGGGGCATCACACAGATACGCAGTATTTT. Amino acid sequence: CAGQERGHHTDTQYF. The whole variable domain, filled in from reference TRBV7-2 and TRBJ2-3, reads GAGVSQSPSNKVTEKGKDVELRCDPISGHTALYWYRQSLGQGLEFLIYFQGNSAPDKSGLPSDRFSAERTGGSVSTLTIQRTQQEDSAVYLCAGQERGHHTDTQYFGPGTRLTVL.

There are many counts of this clonotype. CDR3 residues: CASSLVGRGREETQYF. The CDR3 DNA sequence: TGCGCCAGCAGCTTGGTTGGCAGGGGGCGCGAAGAGACCCAGTACTTC. V and J are TRBV5-1 and TRBJ2-5; 8 bases align to TRBD1. The CDR3 sequence is 16 residues long. The germline CDR1 and CDR2 sequences are SGHRS and YFSETQ. Trimming cost V 0 bases and J 3 bases; bases outside gene matches: 7.